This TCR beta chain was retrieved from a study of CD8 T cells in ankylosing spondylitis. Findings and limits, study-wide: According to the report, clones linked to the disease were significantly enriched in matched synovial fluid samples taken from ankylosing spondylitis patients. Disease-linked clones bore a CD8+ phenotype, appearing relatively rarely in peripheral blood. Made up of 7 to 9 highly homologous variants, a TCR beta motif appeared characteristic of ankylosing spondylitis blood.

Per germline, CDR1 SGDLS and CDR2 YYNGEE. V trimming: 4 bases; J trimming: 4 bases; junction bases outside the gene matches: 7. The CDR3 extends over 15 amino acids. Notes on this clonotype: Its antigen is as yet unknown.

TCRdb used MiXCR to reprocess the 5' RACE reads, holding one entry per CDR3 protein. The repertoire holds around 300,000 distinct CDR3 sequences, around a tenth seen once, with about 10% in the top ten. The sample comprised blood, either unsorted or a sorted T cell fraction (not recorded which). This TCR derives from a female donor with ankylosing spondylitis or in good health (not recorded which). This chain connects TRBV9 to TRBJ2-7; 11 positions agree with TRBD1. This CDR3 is CASSFADRGPYEQYF. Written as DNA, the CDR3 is TGTGCCAGCAGCTTCGCGGACAGGGGGCCGTACGAGCAGTACTTC.